This TCR beta chain was recorded in a study of blood T cell repertoires in COVID-19. Measured with immunoSEQ multiplex PCR; TCRdb has only the in-frame clones, and not every one. The sample includes roughly 150,000 clones, 75% to 85% of them seen just once. This TCR was recovered from a woman aged 50 to 65 with acute or convalescent COVID-19. Input material: peripheral blood.

CDR3 nucleotides: TGTGCCAGTAGTAATTCCGGGACAGGGGGCGATCAGCCCCAGCATTTT. Translating it yields CASSNSGTGGDQPQHF. The gene calls are TRBV19 and TRBJ1-5; TRBD1 matches 12 bases. CDR1 is LNHDA and CDR2 is SQIVND in the germline V gene (reference sequence). The CDR3 has 16 amino acids. V was pared by 4 bases and J by 5 bases, with 6 bases of the junction left unmatched.